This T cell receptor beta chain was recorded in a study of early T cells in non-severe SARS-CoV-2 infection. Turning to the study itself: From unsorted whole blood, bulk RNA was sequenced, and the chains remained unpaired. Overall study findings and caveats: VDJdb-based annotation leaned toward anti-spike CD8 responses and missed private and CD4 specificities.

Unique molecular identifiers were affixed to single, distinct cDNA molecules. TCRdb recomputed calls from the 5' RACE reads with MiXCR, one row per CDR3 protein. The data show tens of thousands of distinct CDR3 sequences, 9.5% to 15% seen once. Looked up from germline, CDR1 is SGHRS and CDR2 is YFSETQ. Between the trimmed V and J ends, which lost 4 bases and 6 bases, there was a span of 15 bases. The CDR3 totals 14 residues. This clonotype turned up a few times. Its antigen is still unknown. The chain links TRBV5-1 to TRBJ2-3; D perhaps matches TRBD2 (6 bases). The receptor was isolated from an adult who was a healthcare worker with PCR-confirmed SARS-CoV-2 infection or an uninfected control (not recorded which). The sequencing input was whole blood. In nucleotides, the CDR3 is TGCGCCAGCAGCCCGGGGGTAGCGGTCGATACGCAGTATTTT. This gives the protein CASSPGVAVDTQYF.